Listed below are T cell receptor beta chains from one sample, sequenced in a study of shared T cell receptors in the human thymus. Method: immunoSEQ multiplex PCR; TCRdb's copy keeps in-frame clones and lacks some. The sample includes some 700,000 clones, more than 75% of them seen just once. The data were also submitted as part of a second study, on human thymus T cells.

Sequenced input: thymocytes. These receptors were taken from a boy in the first two years of life with a congenital heart defect. Each CDR3 is given with its conserved first and last residue. D genes are given only for firm matches. Some rows have no size entry. The others give once, few or many, or a class for an expanded clone.

size,V,J,D,DNA,CDR3
NA,TRBV11-2,TRBJ2-7,NA,TGTGCCAGCAGCCCCAAAATGGGCAGGTCTTACTCCTACGAGCAGTACTTC,CASSPKMGRSYSYEQYF
NA,TRBV5-1,TRBJ2-2,NA,TGCGCCAGCAGCTTGGGTGTCCGGGGGCTGTTTTTT,CASSLGVRGLFF
NA,TRBV4-1,TRBJ1-2,NA,TGCGCCAGCAGCCAAGATGGTTGGGAGGGGGGGAATGGCTACACCTTC,CASSQDGWEGGNGYTF
NA,TRBV25-1,TRBJ2-3,NA,TGTGCCAGCAGTGAAGACAGGGGGGAGCGGGAGGGCTCAGATACGCAGTATTTT,CASSEDRGEREGSDTQYF
once,TRBV10-3,TRBJ2-7,TRBD2,TGTGCCACCGGGACTAGCGGGAACGAGCAGTACTTC,CATGTSGNEQYF
NA,TRBV19,TRBJ2-1,TRBD2,TGTGCCAGTACCCGGACTAGCGGCTCCTACAATGAGCAGTTCTTC,CASTRTSGSYNEQFF
NA,TRBV5-6,TRBJ2-1,TRBD2,TGTGCCAGCAGCCTCCAGGGGGGCGGGACTAGCGGTAACAATGAGCAGTTCTTC,CASSLQGGGTSGNNEQFF
NA,TRBV5-5,TRBJ1-1,TRBD1,TGTGCCAGCAGCTTGGAAGGCGGTGACAGGGGGCGAAACACTGAAGCTTTCTTT,CASSLEGGDRGRNTEAFF
NA,TRBV7-9,TRBJ2-1,TRBD2,TGTGCCAGCAGCATGAATAGCGGGAGAGTATGGGAGCAGTTCTTC,CASSMNSGRVWEQFF
once,TRBV7-9,TRBJ2-7,TRBD1,TGTGCCAGCAGCTTAGGGACAGGGGGCCACGAGCAGTACTTC,CASSLGTGGHEQYF
NA,TRBV6-5,TRBJ2-1,NA,TGTGCCAGCAGTTACGTGGGGGCCGGGTCCTACAATGAGCAGTTCTTC,CASSYVGAGSYNEQFF
NA,TRBV6-6,TRBJ2-4,TRBD2,TGTGCCAGCAGTGCAACTAGCGGAAAGGCCAAAAACATTCAGTACTTC,CASSATSGKAKNIQYF
once,TRBV2,TRBJ2-1,NA,TGTGCCAGCAAAGGAGGGATCGGGGACAATGAGCAGTTCTTC,CASKGGIGDNEQFF
NA,TRBV7-2,TRBJ2-7,NA,TGTGCCAGCAGCTTACAGGCAGGTATCTACGAGCAGTACTTC,CASSLQAGIYEQYF
NA,TRBV27,TRBJ2-1,TRBD2,TGTGCCAGCAGCTCCGGGACTAGAGTATACAATGAGCAGTTCTTC,CASSSGTRVYNEQFF
NA,TRBV7-2,TRBJ2-2,TRBD2,TGTGCCAGCAGCTTAGTTACTAGCGGGAGGCTGGGCGGGGAGCTGTTTTTT,CASSLVTSGRLGGELFF
NA,TRBV4-3,TRBJ2-3,NA,TGCGCCAGCAGCCAAGAGTGGTGGTTGCGGGACCACACAGATACGCAGTATTTT,CASSQEWWLRDHTDTQYF
NA,TRBV29-1,TRBJ2-1,NA,TGCAGCGTTGATCAACAGCAAGGTAGCAATGAGCAGTTCTTC,CSVDQQQGSNEQFF
NA,TRBV27,TRBJ2-2,TRBD2,TGTGCCAGCAGGCGGCGGGAGAATTCCGGCGGGGAGCTGTTTTTT,CASRRRENSGGELFF
NA,TRBV9,TRBJ2-3,TRBD2,TGTGCCAGCAGCGTAGTAACTAGCGGGAGAAATACGCAGTATTTT,CASSVVTSGRNTQYF
NA,TRBV5-4,TRBJ2-5,NA,TGTGCCAGCAGCGGCCAGGCCAGGAAAGAGACCCAGTACTTC,CASSGQARKETQYF
NA,TRBV28,TRBJ1-5,TRBD1,TGTGCCAGCAGCCCAACAAGGTACAGGGGACCCCAGCATTTT,CASSPTRYRGPQHF
NA,TRBV4-3,TRBJ2-1,TRBD2,TGCGCCAGCAGCCAAGTTTCCCACGGGAGGAATGTGAATGAGCAGTTCTTC,CASSQVSHGRNVNEQFF
NA,TRBV4-3,TRBJ2-1,TRBD2,TGCGCCAGCAGCCTCACGGAAGCGGGAGGGGACAATGAGCAGTTCTTC,CASSLTEAGGDNEQFF
NA,TRBV19,TRBJ1-5,TRBD1,TGTGCCTCAGCGCCGGGACAGAATCAGCCCCAGCATTTT,CASAPGQNQPQHF
NA,TRBV12-5,TRBJ1-4,TRBD1,TGTGCTAGTGCCCCAGGGACAGGGAATGAAAAACTGTTTTTT,CASAPGTGNEKLFF
NA,TRBV7-2,TRBJ2-5,NA,TGTGCCAGCAGCTTAGGAGGTTACGGGGGAGAGACCCAGTACTTC,CASSLGGYGGETQYF
NA,TRBV11-3,TRBJ2-7,NA,TGTGCCAGCAGCTTACCTGGCAGCTCCTACGAGCAGTACTTC,CASSLPGSSYEQYF
NA,TRBV11-2,TRBJ2-7,TRBD2,TGTGCCAGCAGCTCCACTAGCGGGAGCCGTTACGAGCAGTACTTC,CASSSTSGSRYEQYF
NA,TRBV5-6,TRBJ1-1,NA,TGTGCCAGCAGTGGACAGAACATGAACACTGAAGCTTTCTTT,CASSGQNMNTEAFF
NA,TRBV4-3,TRBJ2-7,TRBD1,TGCGCCAGCAGCCGTGACTTAGGGACAGGGGTGGAATACGAGCAGTACTTC,CASSRDLGTGVEYEQYF
NA,TRBV28,TRBJ1-5,NA,TGTGCCAGTCTAATGACAGAGAGTAGCAATCAGCCCCAGCATTTT,CASLMTESSNQPQHF
NA,TRBV6-1,TRBJ2-7,TRBD2,TGTGCCAGCGTCCTCAGCGGGGTTGGGTCCTACGAGCAGTACTTC,CASVLSGVGSYEQYF
once,TRBV5-4,TRBJ1-2,NA,TGTGCCAGCAGCTTGGCGGGGTTTGCTAACTATGGCTACACCTTC,CASSLAGFANYGYTF
once,TRBV28,TRBJ2-7,TRBD2,TGTGCCAGTGTACAGAAATTGCGGGGAGGGCCCTCCTACGAGCAGTACTTC,CASVQKLRGGPSYEQYF
few,TRBV28,TRBJ2-1,NA,TGTGCCAGCAGTCCCCGGCCCATACTCGCGGCTTACAATGAGCAGTTCTTC,CASSPRPILAAYNEQFF
NA,TRBV23-1,TRBJ2-5,NA,TGCGCCAGCAGTCAGGTTTCGGAAGAGACCCAGTACTTC,CASSQVSEETQYF
NA,TRBV7-8,TRBJ2-7,TRBD1,TGTGCCAGCAGCTTAGAGGGACAGGGACCTTATTTC,CASSLEGQGPYF
once,TRBV4-3,TRBJ2-5,NA,TGCGCCAGCAGCCAAGAAATTAGCGATCGAGAGACCCAGTACTTC,CASSQEISDRETQYF
NA,TRBV28,TRBJ2-7,NA,TGTGCCAGCAGTTTGGGGATGGCGGGGCTCTACGAGCAGTACTTC,CASSLGMAGLYEQYF